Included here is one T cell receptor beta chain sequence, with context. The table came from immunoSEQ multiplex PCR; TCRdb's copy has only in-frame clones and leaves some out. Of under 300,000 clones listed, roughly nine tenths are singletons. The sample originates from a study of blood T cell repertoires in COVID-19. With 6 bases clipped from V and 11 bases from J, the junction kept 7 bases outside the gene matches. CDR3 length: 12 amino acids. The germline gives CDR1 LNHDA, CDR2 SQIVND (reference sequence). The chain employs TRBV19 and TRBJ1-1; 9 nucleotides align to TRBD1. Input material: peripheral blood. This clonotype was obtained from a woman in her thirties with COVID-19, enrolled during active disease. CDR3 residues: CASSLTGGSAFF. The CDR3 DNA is TGTGCCAGTAGCCTAACAGGGGGCTCTGCTTTCTTT.